This T cell receptor (beta chain) was captured in a study of blood T cells in healthy people across ages. Caucasian individuals from Russia who were healthy and aged about 6 to 100 acted as donors. Per-sample PBMC isolation yielded at least 7 million cells. This CDR3 region has 14 residues. Germline V CDR1 and CDR2: LGHDT, YNNKEL (reference sequence). A sample-barcoded 5' primer and a J-beta primer mix were used in a second PCR of about 7 to 11 cycles. Each sample provided no less than 2.5 million CDR3-containing paired-end reads. TCRdb reprocessed the 5' RACE reads via MiXCR and lists one record per CDR3 protein. The data hold approximately 800,000 distinct CDR3 sequences, with about 62% observed a single time.

Sequencing was carried out using blood. This sequence joins TRBV3-1 and TRBJ2-7; D unresolved. The DNA end favors TRBJ2-5, so the J call may be wrong. The receptor's source is a man younger than 40 in good health. The DNA for the CDR3 is TGTGCCAGCAGCCAAGAAGCAGCAGGAGAGACCCAGTACTTC. Translation gives CASSQEAAGETQYF.